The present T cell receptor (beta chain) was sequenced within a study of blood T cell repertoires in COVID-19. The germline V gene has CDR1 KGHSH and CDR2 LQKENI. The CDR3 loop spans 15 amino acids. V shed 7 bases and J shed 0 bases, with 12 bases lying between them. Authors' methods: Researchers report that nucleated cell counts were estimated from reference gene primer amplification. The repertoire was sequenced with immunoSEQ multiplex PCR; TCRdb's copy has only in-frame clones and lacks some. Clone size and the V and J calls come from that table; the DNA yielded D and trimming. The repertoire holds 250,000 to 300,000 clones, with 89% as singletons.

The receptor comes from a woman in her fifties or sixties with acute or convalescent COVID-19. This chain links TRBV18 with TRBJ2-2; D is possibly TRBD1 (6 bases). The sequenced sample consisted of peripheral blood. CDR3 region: CASLKTGANTGELFF. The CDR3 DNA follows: TGTGCCAGCTTAAAGACAGGCGCGAACACCGGGGAGCTGTTTTTT.